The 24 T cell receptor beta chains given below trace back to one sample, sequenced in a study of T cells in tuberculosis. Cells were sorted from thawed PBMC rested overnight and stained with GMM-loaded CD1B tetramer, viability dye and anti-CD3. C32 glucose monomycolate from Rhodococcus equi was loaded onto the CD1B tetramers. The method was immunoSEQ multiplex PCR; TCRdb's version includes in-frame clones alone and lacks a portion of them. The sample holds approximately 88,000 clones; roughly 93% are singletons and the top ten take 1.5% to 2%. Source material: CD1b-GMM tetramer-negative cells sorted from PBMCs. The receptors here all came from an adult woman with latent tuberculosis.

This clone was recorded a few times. Here the CDR3 reads CASRKSGGRDTQYF. The CDR3 coding sequence is TGTGCCAGCAGAAAAAGCGGGGGGAGAGATACGCAGTATTTT. V usage is TRBV2 and J usage is TRBJ2-3; 9 bases are shared with TRBD2. Germline V gene sequence: CDR1 SNHLY, CDR2 FYNNEI. This CDR3 is 14 amino acids long. With V trimmed by 6 bases and J by 5 bases, 6 bases remained unmatched.

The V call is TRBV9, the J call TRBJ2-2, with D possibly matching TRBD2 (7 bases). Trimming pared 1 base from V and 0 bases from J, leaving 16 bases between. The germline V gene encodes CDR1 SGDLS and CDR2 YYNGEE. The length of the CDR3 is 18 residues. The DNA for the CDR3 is TGTGCCAGCAGCGTATTCGGGGGCGGGGGAACGAACACCGGGGAGCTGTTTTTT. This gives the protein CASSVFGGGGTNTGELFF.

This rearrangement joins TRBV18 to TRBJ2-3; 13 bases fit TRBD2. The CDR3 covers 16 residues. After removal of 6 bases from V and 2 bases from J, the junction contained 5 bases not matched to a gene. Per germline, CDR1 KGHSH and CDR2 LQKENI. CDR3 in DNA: TGTGCCAGCTCCCGACTAGCGGGGGGAAACACAGATACGCAGTATTTT. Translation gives CASSRLAGGNTDTQYF.

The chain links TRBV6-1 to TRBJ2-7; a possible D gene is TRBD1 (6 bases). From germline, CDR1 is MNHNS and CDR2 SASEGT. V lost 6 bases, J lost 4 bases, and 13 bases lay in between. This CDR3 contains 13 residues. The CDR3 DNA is TGTGCCAGCAGCCATACAGGGTCGTACGAGCAGTACTTC. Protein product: CASSHTGSYEQYF.

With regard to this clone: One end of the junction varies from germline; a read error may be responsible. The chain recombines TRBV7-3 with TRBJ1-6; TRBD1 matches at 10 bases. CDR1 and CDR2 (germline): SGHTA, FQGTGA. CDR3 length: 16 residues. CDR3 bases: TGTGCCAGCAGCCCCGACAGGGGGCGATATAAGTCACCCCTCCACTTT. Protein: CASSPDRGRYKSPLHF.

The CDR3 bases are TGTGCCAGCTCACCCAACCACGGTAGCGGGGGGGCCACAGATACGCAGTATTTT. Translation: CASSPNHGSGGATDTQYF. The chain combines TRBV18 with TRBJ2-3; 11 bases align to TRBD2. Germline V gene lookup returns CDR1 KGHSH and CDR2 LQKENI. The CDR3 covers 18 residues. V was pared by 3 bases and J by 2 bases, with 10 bases of the junction left unmatched.

CDR3 bases: TGTGCCAGCAGCCAAGATACGAGGCTATCGACCCAGTACTTC. Protein sequence: CASSQDTRLSTQYF. The chain joins TRBV4-2 to TRBJ2-5; the D is unclear. The CDR3 runs to 14 residues. V lost 0 bases and J lost 7, with 12 bases in between. Germline loops: CDR1 LGHNA, CDR2 YNFKEQ.

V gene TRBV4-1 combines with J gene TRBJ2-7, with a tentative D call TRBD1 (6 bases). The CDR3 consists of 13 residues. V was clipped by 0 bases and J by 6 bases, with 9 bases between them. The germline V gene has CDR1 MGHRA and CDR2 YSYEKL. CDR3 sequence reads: CASSQDLGAEQYF. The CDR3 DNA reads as TGCGCCAGCAGCCAAGATCTGGGGGCCGAGCAGTACTTC.

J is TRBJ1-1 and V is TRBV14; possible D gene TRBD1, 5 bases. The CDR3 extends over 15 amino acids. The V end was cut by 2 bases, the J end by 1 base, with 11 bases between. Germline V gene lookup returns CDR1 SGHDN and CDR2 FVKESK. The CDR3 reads CASSQWGGRNTEAFF. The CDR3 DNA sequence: TGTGCCAGCAGCCAATGGGGGGGGAGGAACACTGAAGCTTTCTTT. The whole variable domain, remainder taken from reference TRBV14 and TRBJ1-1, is EAGVTQFPSHSVIEKGQTVTLRCDPISGHDNLYWYRRVMGKEIKFLLHFVKESKQDESGMPNNRFLAERTGGTYSTLKVQPAELEDSGVYFCASSQWGGRNTEAFFGQGTRLTVV.

This CDR3 is CASSESRDYEQYF. Written as DNA, the CDR3 is TGCGCCAGCAGTGAGTCGCGCGACTACGAGCAGTACTTC. The rearrangement links TRBV10-2 to TRBJ2-7, with no clear D. Trimming stripped 0 bases from V and 3 bases from J, with 6 bases between. The CDR3 covers 13 residues. Germline CDR1 and CDR2: WSHSY and SAAADI.

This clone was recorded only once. CDR3 sequence reads: CASSQDVPGGTSTDTQYF. The CDR3 coding sequence is TGCGCCAGCAGCCAAGATGTCCCTGGGGGGACTAGCACAGATACGCAGTATTTT. V is TRBV4-3 and J is TRBJ2-3; D is possibly TRBD2 (6 bases). V was pared by 0 bases and J by 0 bases, with 16 bases between. Germline-derived CDR1 and CDR2 are LGHNA and YSLEER. This CDR3 has 18 amino acids.

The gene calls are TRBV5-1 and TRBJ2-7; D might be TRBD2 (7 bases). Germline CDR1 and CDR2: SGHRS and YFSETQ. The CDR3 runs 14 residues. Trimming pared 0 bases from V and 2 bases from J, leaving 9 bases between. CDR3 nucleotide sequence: TGCGCCAGCAGCTTGGCCGGGGGGCCCTACGAGCAGTACTTC. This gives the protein CASSLAGGPYEQYF.

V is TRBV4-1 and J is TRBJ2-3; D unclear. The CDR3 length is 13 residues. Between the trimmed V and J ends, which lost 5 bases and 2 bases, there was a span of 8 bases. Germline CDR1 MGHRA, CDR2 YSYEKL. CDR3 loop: CASSVVDTDTQYF. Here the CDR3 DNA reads TGCGCCAGCAGCGTCGTAGACACAGATACGCAGTATTTT.

The CDR3: CASSSRRDTHYEQYF. The CDR3 DNA is TGTGCCAGCAGTTCACGCCGGGACACCCACTACGAGCAGTACTTC. The rearrangement links TRBV27 to TRBJ2-7, with a possible D match to TRBD1 (6 bases). The germline V gene has CDR1 MNHEY and CDR2 SMNVEV (reference sequence). CDR3 size: 15 residues. Trimming removed 4 bases at V and 3 bases at J, with 16 bases between.

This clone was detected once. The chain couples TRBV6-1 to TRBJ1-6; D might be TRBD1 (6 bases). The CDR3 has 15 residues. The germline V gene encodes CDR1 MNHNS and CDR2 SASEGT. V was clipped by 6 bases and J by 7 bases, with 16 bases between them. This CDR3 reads CASRIQQGSNSPLHF. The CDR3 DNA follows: TGTGCCAGCAGGATCCAACAGGGAAGCAATTCACCCCTCCACTTT.

The CDR3 nucleotides are TGTGCCAGCAGCTTGGGAGGTCCACAGGGTGGCACCGGGGAGCTGTTTTTT. Protein sequence: CASSLGGPQGGTGELFF. The V and J genes are TRBV5-6 and TRBJ2-2; tentatively, D is TRBD1 (6 bases). Germline V lookup: CDR1 SGHDT, CDR2 YYEEEE. V was shortened by 0 bases and J by 4 bases, with 16 bases between the two germline ends. This CDR3 contains 17 residues.

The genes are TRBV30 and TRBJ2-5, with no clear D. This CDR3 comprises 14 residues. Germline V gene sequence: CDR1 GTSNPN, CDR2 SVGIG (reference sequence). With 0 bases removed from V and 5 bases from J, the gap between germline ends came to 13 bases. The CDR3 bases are TGTGCCTGGAGTGTTTCAGTGGAGAGGGAGACCCAGTACTTC. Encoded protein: CAWSVSVERETQYF.

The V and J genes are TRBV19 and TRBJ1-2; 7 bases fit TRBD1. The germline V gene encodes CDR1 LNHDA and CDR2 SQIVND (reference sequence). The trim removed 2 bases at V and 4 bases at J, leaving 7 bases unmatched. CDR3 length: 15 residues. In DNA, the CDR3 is TGTGCCAGTAGTATACGACAGGGTGTTGGCTATGGCTACACCTTC. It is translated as CASSIRQGVGYGYTF.

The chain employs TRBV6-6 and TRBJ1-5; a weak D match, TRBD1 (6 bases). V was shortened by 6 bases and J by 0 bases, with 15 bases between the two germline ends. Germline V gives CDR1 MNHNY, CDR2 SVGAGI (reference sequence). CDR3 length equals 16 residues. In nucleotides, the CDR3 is TGTGCCAGCAGGAGGGGGGGAAGGGGTAGCAATCAGCCCCAGCATTTT. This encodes CASRRGGRGSNQPQHF.

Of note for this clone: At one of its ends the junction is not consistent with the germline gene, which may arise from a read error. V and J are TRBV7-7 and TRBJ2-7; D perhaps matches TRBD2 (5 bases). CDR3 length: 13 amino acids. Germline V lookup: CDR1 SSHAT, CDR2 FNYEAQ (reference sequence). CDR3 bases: TGTGCTAGCAGCCTTGCAAACAGCGGCGAGCAGTACTTC. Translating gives CASSLANSGEQYF.

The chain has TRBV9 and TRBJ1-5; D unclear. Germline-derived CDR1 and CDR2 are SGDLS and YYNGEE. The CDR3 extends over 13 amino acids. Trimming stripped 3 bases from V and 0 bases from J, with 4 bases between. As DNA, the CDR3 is TGTGCCAGCAGCGGCGATAGCAATCAGCCCCAGCATTTT. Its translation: CASSGDSNQPQHF.

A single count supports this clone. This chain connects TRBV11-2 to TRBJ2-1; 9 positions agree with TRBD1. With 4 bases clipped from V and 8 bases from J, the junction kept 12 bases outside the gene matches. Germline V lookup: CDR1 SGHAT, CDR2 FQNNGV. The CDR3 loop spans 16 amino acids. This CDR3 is CASSSSGQGITYEQFF. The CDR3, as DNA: TGTGCCAGCAGCTCCAGCGGACAGGGGATAACTTATGAGCAGTTCTTC.

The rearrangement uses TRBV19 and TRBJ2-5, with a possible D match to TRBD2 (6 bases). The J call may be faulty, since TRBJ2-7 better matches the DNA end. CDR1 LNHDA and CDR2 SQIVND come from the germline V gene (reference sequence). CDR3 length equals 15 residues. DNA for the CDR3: TGTGCCAGTAGTATAGATGGGACTTTCGGGAACGAGCAGTACTTC. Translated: CASSIDGTFGNEQYF.

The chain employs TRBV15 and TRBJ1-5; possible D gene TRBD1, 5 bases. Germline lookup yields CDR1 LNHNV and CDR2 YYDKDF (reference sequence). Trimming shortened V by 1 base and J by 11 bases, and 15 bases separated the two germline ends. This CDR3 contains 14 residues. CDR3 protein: CATSRVVQDSAQHF. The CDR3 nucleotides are TGTGCCACCAGCAGAGTCGTACAGGATTCAGCCCAGCATTTT.